A single sample is the source of the 11 T cell receptor beta chains below, sequenced in a study of post-analysis software for immune sequencing data. General study points: Roughly five TRBV segments appeared more often in patients than in controls, and TRBV5-6, TRBV5-1 and TRBV20-1 were among these.

Antigens of these TCRs are unknown. cDNA libraries for TCR beta contained unique molecular identifiers. TCRdb ran MiXCR on the PCR reads and lists one entry per CDR3 protein. In the table there are roughly 730,000 distinct CDR3 sequences, 25% to 30% of which are singletons. The sequencing input was blood. These receptors originate from a girl aged 5-17 years with multiple sclerosis.

The rearrangement joins TRBV12-3 or TRBV12-4 to TRBJ2-2; tentative D call: TRBD1 (5 bases). V lost 3 bases and J 2 bases, leaving 7 bases between the germline ends. The CDR3 length is 14 residues. This CDR3 is CASSFQGNTGELFF. Here the CDR3 DNA reads TGTGCCAGCAGTTTCCAGGGTAACACCGGGGAGCTGTTTTTT.

This chain links TRBV20-1 with TRBJ2-3; TRBD2 agrees at 15 bases. Losses at the gene ends were 3 bases for V and 4 bases for J; bases not matched to a gene: 8. The CDR3 covers 17 residues. Germline CDR1 reads DFQATT; CDR2 reads SNEGSKA (reference sequence). In DNA form, the CDR3 reads TGCAGTGCTAGTCGGTGGACTAGCGGGAGGGGAGCAGATACGCAGTATTTT. This translates into CSASRWTSGRGADTQYF.

The V gene is TRBV12-3 or TRBV12-4, the J gene TRBJ2-5, with unresolved D. V lost 9 bases to trimming and J lost 4 bases, with 15 bases between them. The CDR3 is made up of 13 amino acids. Written as DNA, the CDR3 is TGTGCCAGTTCCGAAAGGGCCCGAGAGACCCAGTACTTC. Protein product: CASSERARETQYF.

The rearrangement links TRBV7-2 to TRBJ2-3, with 15 bases aligning to TRBD2. The germline CDR1 and CDR2 sequences are SGHTA and FQGNSA. Trimming cost V 4 bases and J 6 bases; bases outside gene matches: 5. The CDR3 sequence is 16 residues long. In DNA, the CDR3 is TGTGCCAGCAGCTCCGGGACTAGCGGGAGGCTGGATACGCAGTATTTT. Its protein product is CASSSGTSGRLDTQYF.

The V call is TRBV2, the J call TRBJ2-4; D is uncertain. The last part of the DNA fits TRBJ2-7 better; the J call may be wrong. The CDR3 length is 13 residues. Germline CDR1 reads SNHLY; CDR2 reads FYNNEI. CDR3 sequence: CASNHFLSREQYF. The CDR3 region has the DNA TGTGCCAGCAACCATTTCCTTAGTCGCGAGCAGTACTTC.

The rearrangement joins TRBV7-7 to TRBJ2-4, with TRBD2 as a possible D gene (6 bases). Germline CDR1 is SSHAT and CDR2 is FNYEAQ (reference sequence). The CDR3 is 14 amino acids. Trimming took 2 bases from V and 9 from J, leaving 14 bases between them. CDR3 region: CASSLNTGDPIQYF. Written as DNA, the CDR3 is TGTGCCAGCAGCTTAAATACGGGAGATCCCATTCAGTACTTC.

This clonotype has a handful of counts. J is TRBJ2-1 and V is TRBV20-1; D gene ambiguous. CDR3 length: 15 amino acids. Germline V CDR1 and CDR2: DFQATT, SNEGSKA (reference sequence). V was cut by 5 bases and J by 6 bases, with 20 bases left in between. In DNA form, the CDR3 reads TGCAGTGCTGTGTCCCCAGCGTTTGTCTCCAATGAGCAGTTCTTC. Residues: CSAVSPAFVSNEQFF.

This clonotype came up a few times. This chain connects TRBV13 to TRBJ2-1; 7 bases line up with TRBD2. The CDR3 is 16 amino acids. Losses at the gene ends were 3 bases for V and 7 bases for J; bases not matched to a gene: 12. Germline V gene data show CDR1 as PRHDT and CDR2 as FYEKMQ (reference sequence). In DNA form, the CDR3 reads TGTGCCAGCAGCTTGGAAGGGACTACTATTCGGAATGAGCAGTTCTTC. Protein sequence: CASSLEGTTIRNEQFF.

The sample holds a few counts of this clonotype. DNA for the CDR3: TGCGCCAGCAGCTTGAACGGGGGCGAGGAGACCCAGTACTTC. This translates into CASSLNGGEETQYF. The chain is built from TRBV5-1 and TRBJ2-5, with D possibly called TRBD1 or TRBD2 (6 bases each). Looked up from germline, CDR1 is SGHRS and CDR2 is YFSETQ. This CDR3 comprises 14 residues. Trimming removed 1 base at V and 5 bases at J, with 12 bases between.

The rearrangement links TRBV29-1 to TRBJ2-1; D might be TRBD2 (6 bases). Germline CDR1 and CDR2: SQVTM and ANQGSEA. The ends were cut back, 7 bases at V and 0 bases at J, with 13 bases in the middle. The CDR3 extends over 14 amino acids. This CDR3 is CSAVAGSSYNEQFF. CDR3 in DNA: TGCAGCGCTGTGGCGGGGTCCTCCTACAATGAGCAGTTCTTC.

This clonotype was seen a few times. This rearrangement joins TRBV27 to TRBJ1-6; TRBD1 aligns across 7 bases. The ends lost 5 bases at V and 8 bases at J; junction bases unmatched: 9. The CDR3 length is 15 residues. Per germline, CDR1 MNHEY and CDR2 SMNVEV (reference sequence). The CDR3 sequence: CASSRRQGTDSPLHF. CDR3 DNA: TGTGCCAGCAGTAGGCGACAGGGTACAGATTCACCCCTCCACTTT.